These 32 T cell receptor beta chains were all obtained from the same sample, sequenced in a study of blood T cell repertoires in COVID-19. Sequencing used immunoSEQ multiplex PCR; TCRdb keeps in-frame clones, though not all of them. The repertoire includes about 24,000 clones, roughly nine tenths of them detected once, and roughly 28% sits in the top ten. Sequencing was done on a sample of peripheral blood. Receptors originate from a man in his sixties or seventies with COVID-19, enrolled during active disease.

The chain is built from TRBV4-1 and TRBJ1-2, with D tentatively TRBD1 (6 bases). The CDR3 has 11 residues. CDR1 MGHRA and CDR2 YSYEKL come from the germline V gene. Trimming pared 4 bases from V and 14 bases from J, leaving 14 bases between. CDR3 DNA: TGCGCCAGCAGCCTAGGCCACAGGGCAACCTTC. It encodes CASSLGHRATF.

The rearrangement uses TRBV10-2 and TRBJ2-7; TRBD2 might be the D (6 bases). The V gene's germline CDR1 is WSHSY and CDR2 SAAADI. The CDR3 is 13 amino acids. Trimming took off 7 bases at V and 0 bases at J, with 10 bases between the two ends. The CDR3 protein is CASTYGSSYEQYF. CDR3 coding DNA: TGCGCCAGCACCTACGGGAGCTCCTACGAGCAGTACTTC.

This chain connects TRBV4-2 to TRBJ1-3; D may be TRBD1 (6 bases). Germline V gene sequence: CDR1 LGHNA, CDR2 YNFKEQ. The CDR3 runs 15 residues. Between the trimmed V and J ends, which lost 1 base and 2 bases, there was a span of 9 bases. CDR3 amino acids: CASSQVSGAGNTIYF. CDR3 DNA sequence: TGTGCCAGCAGCCAAGTTTCAGGGGCTGGAAACACCATATATTTT.

The CDR3 reads CASSALAGVPNEQFF. CDR3 DNA sequence: TGTGCCAGCAGTGCACTAGCGGGGGTTCCTAATGAGCAGTTCTTC. The J gene is TRBJ2-1, the V gene TRBV25-1, with TRBD2 matching over 11 bases. Unmatched junction bases numbered 6, after V lost 4 bases and J lost 7 bases. The germline gives CDR1 MGHDK, CDR2 SYGVNS. The CDR3 spans 15 residues.

This chain joins TRBV7-2 and TRBJ2-3; D call uncertain. Germline V gene lookup returns CDR1 SGHTA and CDR2 FQGNSA. V was trimmed by 3 bases and J by 2 bases, leaving 9 bases between them. The CDR3 extends over 14 amino acids. CDR3 loop: CASSLVLVTDTQYF. CDR3 bases: TGTGCCAGCAGCTTGGTGTTAGTCACAGATACGCAGTATTTT.

This chain uses TRBV4-1 with TRBJ2-5; TRBD2 is a possible D gene (5 bases). This CDR3 spans 15 amino acids. Trimming stripped 4 bases from V and 5 bases from J, with 17 bases between. From germline, CDR1 is MGHRA and CDR2 YSYEKL. DNA for the CDR3: TGCGCCAGCAGCCTCTTCGAGGATAGAGGGGAGACCCAGTACTTC. This sequence encodes CASSLFEDRGETQYF.

This chain links TRBV5-4 with TRBJ2-7, with a weak D call TRBD1 (6 bases). CDR3 size: 15 residues. Germline CDR1 is SGHNT and CDR2 is YYREEE (reference sequence). V was shortened by 0 bases and J by 2 bases, with 12 bases between the two germline ends. CDR3: CASSLVSRGAYEQYF. The CDR3 nucleotides read TGTGCCAGCAGCTTGGTTTCCAGGGGCGCCTACGAGCAGTACTTC.

The chain combines TRBV5-4 with TRBJ2-7, with TRBD2 as a possible D gene (6 bases). CDR1 is SGHNT and CDR2 is YYREEE in the germline V gene (reference sequence). Trimming removed 5 bases from V and 1 base from J, with 13 bases in between. This CDR3 has 14 residues. The CDR3 reads CASRTDGGSYEQYF. The CDR3 region has the DNA TGTGCCAGCAGGACTGACGGGGGTTCCTACGAGCAGTACTTC.

The chain combines TRBV19 with TRBJ2-1; 10 bases fit TRBD1. The CDR3 runs 14 residues. Trimming cost V 5 bases and J 7 bases; bases outside gene matches: 5. Germline V gene data show CDR1 as LNHDA and CDR2 as SQIVND (reference sequence). The CDR3 spells CASSGGQGVNEQFF. For the CDR3, the DNA is TGTGCCAGTAGTGGCGGACAGGGGGTGAATGAGCAGTTCTTC.

The rearrangement uses TRBV6-6 and TRBJ2-5, with D perhaps TRBD2 (6 bases). CDR1 is MNHNY, CDR2 SVGAGI, per germline (reference sequence). This CDR3 has 15 amino acids. The V gene lost 5 bases and the J gene lost 2 bases, with 15 bases spanning the gap. The CDR3 protein is CASSPVSGRQETQYF. DNA for the CDR3: TGTGCCAGCAGTCCCGTCAGTGGGAGGCAAGAGACCCAGTACTTC.

This clone was counted once. This chain uses TRBV19 with TRBJ1-5; tentative D call: TRBD1 (5 bases). The CDR3 runs to 18 residues. Deletions cut 3 bases from V and 4 bases from J, with 22 bases between. Germline CDR1 LNHDA, CDR2 SQIVND (reference sequence). This CDR3 is CASSIEWRGPILNQPQHF. The CDR3 DNA reads as TGTGCCAGTAGTATCGAGTGGAGGGGACCAATATTAAATCAGCCCCAGCATTTT.

The chain couples TRBV6-5 to TRBJ2-1; D not certain. The V end was cut by 0 bases, the J end by 10 bases, with 10 bases between. The CDR3 is 13 residues long. Germline values: CDR1 MNHEY, CDR2 SVGAGI. CDR3 residues: CASSYSSLSEQFF. The CDR3 DNA reads as TGTGCCAGCAGTTACTCCAGTCTCTCGGAGCAGTTCTTC.

DNA for the CDR3: TGTGCCATCAGTGAGTCGGTAGCGGGGTTGGATGAGCAGTTCTTC. As protein: CAISESVAGLDEQFF. The chain employs TRBV10-3 and TRBJ2-1, with 8 positions matching TRBD2. Losses at the gene ends were 0 bases for V and 8 bases for J; bases not matched to a gene: 6. In germline, CDR1 is ENHRY, CDR2 SYGVKD. This CDR3 is built from 15 residues.

This chain links TRBV2 with TRBJ1-5, with 9 bases matching TRBD1. Germline V gene sequence: CDR1 SNHLY, CDR2 FYNNEI. Trimming at V came to 6 bases and at J to 5 bases, leaving 5 bases not matched to a gene. The CDR3 totals 14 residues. The CDR3 coding sequence is TGTGCCAGCAGGGGGACAGGGTTGCATCAGCCCCAGCATTTT. Translated: CASRGTGLHQPQHF.

J is TRBJ2-5 and V is TRBV5-1, with 7 bases that match TRBD1. The CDR3 runs to 14 residues. CDR1 is SGHRS, CDR2 YFSETQ, per germline. The junction had 2 bases not matched to a gene; V was cut back by 1 base and J by 2 bases. The CDR3: CASSLWTGQETQYF. The CDR3 DNA sequence: TGCGCCAGCAGCTTGTGGACAGGACAAGAGACCCAGTACTTC.

The chain links TRBV11-2 to TRBJ2-1, with D uncertain. Germline loops: CDR1 SGHAT, CDR2 FQNNGV. Deletions cut 1 base from V and 0 bases from J, with 10 bases between. This CDR3 is 16 amino acids long. The CDR3 DNA follows: TGTGCCAGCAGCTTAGCCCGTGGAGTCTCCTACAATGAGCAGTTCTTC. This gives the protein CASSLARGVSYNEQFF.

This chain joins TRBV5-4 and TRBJ2-7, with 7 bases identical to TRBD2. The germline V gene has CDR1 SGHNT and CDR2 YYREEE (reference sequence). V trimming: 4 bases; J trimming: 3 bases; junction bases outside the gene matches: 16. The CDR3 has 17 amino acids. In DNA form, the CDR3 reads TGTGCCAGCAGCAGGGAGATGACTACCGGGACTAACTACGAGCAGTACTTC. This codes for CASSREMTTGTNYEQYF.

This clone was counted a single time. This chain links TRBV2 with TRBJ2-1; no reliable D call. The CDR3 spans 14 residues. Per germline, CDR1 SNHLY and CDR2 FYNNEI. The V gene lost 3 bases and the J gene lost 6 bases, with 12 bases spanning the gap. The CDR3 DNA is TGTGCCAGCAGTGAGGGCCCATTGGGCAATGAGCAGTTCTTC. This sequence encodes CASSEGPLGNEQFF.

This rearrangement joins TRBV7-6 to TRBJ2-3; D not resolved. Trimming took off 2 bases at V and 5 bases at J, with 8 bases between the two ends. This CDR3 spans 13 amino acids. Germline V CDR1 and CDR2: SGHVS, FNYEAQ. The CDR3 is CASSLLAEDTQYF. CDR3 DNA: TGTGCCAGCAGCTTATTGGCGGAAGATACGCAGTATTTT.

The chain combines TRBV7-8 with TRBJ2-4; 7 bases match TRBD1. Germline values: CDR1 SGHVS, CDR2 FQNEAQ. The ends lost 3 bases at V and 5 bases at J; junction bases unmatched: 10. The CDR3 length is 16 residues. The CDR3 loop reads CASSFRGRGWQNIQYF. In nucleotides, the CDR3 is TGTGCCAGCAGCTTCAGGGGGAGAGGTTGGCAAAACATTCAGTACTTC.

This chain links TRBV18 with TRBJ2-1, with TRBD1 matching 8 bases. Trimming cost V 2 bases and J 5 bases; bases outside gene matches: 5. This CDR3 has 15 residues. CDR1 and CDR2 (germline): KGHSH, LQKENI. The CDR3 reads CASSPRAGGHNEQFF. CDR3 sequence (DNA): TGTGCCAGCTCACCAAGGGCAGGGGGCCACAATGAGCAGTTCTTC.

The chain uses TRBV27 and TRBJ1-2; TRBD1 might be the D (5 bases). Trimming cost V 6 bases and J 3 bases, with 11 bases left between them. The CDR3 is 13 residues long. Germline assignment: CDR1 MNHEY and CDR2 SMNVEV (reference sequence). CDR3 sequence (DNA): TGTGCCAGCAGCTTAGGGGCGTACTATGGCTACACCTTC. Its translation: CASSLGAYYGYTF.

The chain joins TRBV3-1 (or the pseudogene TRBV3-2) to TRBJ2-5; D call uncertain. This CDR3 is 13 amino acids long. Germline V gene data show CDR1 as LGHDT and CDR2 as YNNKEL (reference sequence). Trimming left V 4 bases short and J 2 bases short, with 8 bases between. CDR3 DNA sequence: TGTGCCAGCAGCCCCCGGTCGCAAGAGACCCAGTACTTC. It yields the protein CASSPRSQETQYF.

V and J are TRBV6-6 and TRBJ2-4, with 7 positions matching TRBD2. The CDR3 length is 14 residues. Germline trimming cut 6 bases from V and 12 bases from J; bases unmatched to any gene: 14. The germline V gene encodes CDR1 MNHNY and CDR2 SVGAGI (reference sequence). The CDR3 DNA is TGTGCCAGCAGCCTCGGGACTACCCCGGAGCCTCAGTACTTC. Translating it yields CASSLGTTPEPQYF.

The J gene is TRBJ1-1, the V gene TRBV7-2; perhaps TRBD1 as D (5 bases). Germline V gives CDR1 SGHTA, CDR2 FQGNSA. Trimming took off 4 bases at V and 1 base at J, with 13 bases between the two ends. The CDR3 is made up of 15 amino acids. CDR3 bases: TGTGCCAGCAGCTCTTCAGGGCAGCCGAACACTGAAGCTTTCTTT. Protein product: CASSSSGQPNTEAFF. The entire variable domain, with the rest obtained from reference TRBV7-2 and TRBJ1-1, is as follows: GAGVSQSPSNKVTEKGKDVELRCDPISGHTALYWYRQSLGQGLEFLIYFQGNSAPDKSGLPSDRFSAERTGGSVSTLTIQRTQQEDSAVYLCASSSSGQPNTEAFFGQGTRLTVV.

The chain is built from TRBV7-6 and TRBJ2-5; 10 positions match TRBD2. This CDR3 is built from 16 residues. Germline lookup yields CDR1 SGHVS and CDR2 FNYEAQ. V shed 5 bases, J shed 5 bases, and the junction held 11 bases outside the gene matches. The CDR3 DNA is TGTGCCAGCAGCCCCCGACTAGCGGGCGGGCGGGAGACCCAGTACTTC. As protein: CASSPRLAGGRETQYF.

The V call is TRBV3-1 (or the pseudogene TRBV3-2), the J call TRBJ1-2, with TRBD1 as a possible D gene (5 bases). Trimming cost V 2 bases and J 9 bases, with 22 bases left between them. Germline values: CDR1 LGHDT, CDR2 YNNKEL (reference sequence). The CDR3 is made up of 16 amino acids. CDR3 loop: CASSQRGPRVSLSYTF. The CDR3 DNA reads as TGTGCCAGCAGCCAAAGAGGTCCCAGGGTCAGTCTGAGCTACACCTTC.

The DNA of the CDR3 is TGTGCCAGCAGCTCTGGACACTGGAACACTGAAGCTTTCTTT. It codes for CASSSGHWNTEAFF. The V and J genes are TRBV2 and TRBJ1-1, with D tentatively TRBD1 (5 bases). The CDR3 runs 14 residues. In germline, CDR1 is SNHLY, CDR2 FYNNEI. The V gene lost 6 bases and the J gene lost 1 base, with 12 bases spanning the gap. The full variable domain, its missing parts supplied by reference TRBV2 and TRBJ1-1, is EPEVTQTPSHQVTQMGQEVILRCVPISNHLYFYWYRQILGQKVEFLVSFYNNEISEKSEIFDDQFSVERPDGSNFTLKIRSTKLEDSAMYFCASSSGHWNTEAFFGQGTRLTVV.

J is TRBJ1-2 and V is TRBV7-9; unclear D gene. Trimming removed 2 bases from V and 2 bases from J, with 12 bases in between. CDR1 and CDR2 from the germline V gene are SEHNR and FQNEAQ (reference sequence). CDR3 size: 15 residues. The CDR3 loop reads CASSLRLAGNYGYTF. CDR3 bases: TGTGCCAGCAGCTTAAGACTAGCAGGCAACTATGGCTACACCTTC. Complete variable domain (other parts from reference TRBV7-9 and TRBJ1-2): DTGVSQNPRHKITKRGQNVTFRCDPISEHNRLYWYRQTLGQGPEFLTYFQNEAQLEKSRLLSDRFSAERPKGSFSTLEIQRTEQGDSAMYLCASSLRLAGNYGYTFGSGTRLTVV.

This clone was seen just once. The genes are TRBV7-9 and TRBJ2-5; TRBD2 is a possible D gene (6 bases). Trimming took off 7 bases at V and 5 bases at J, with 20 bases between the two ends. The CDR3 spans 15 residues. CDR1 is SEHNR and CDR2 is FQNEAQ in the germline V gene (reference sequence). CDR3 nucleotide sequence: TGTGCCAGCACCCTCGGGACGGGAGTAAAGGAGACCCAGTACTTC. Translation: CASTLGTGVKETQYF. The whole variable domain, filled in from reference TRBV7-9 and TRBJ2-5, reads DTGVSQNPRHKITKRGQNVTFRCDPISEHNRLYWYRQTLGQGPEFLTYFQNEAQLEKSRLLSDRFSAERPKGSFSTLEIQRTEQGDSAMYLCASTLGTGVKETQYFGPGTRLLVL.

The chain couples TRBV3-1 (or the pseudogene TRBV3-2) to TRBJ2-5, with D uncertain. This CDR3 is 14 amino acids long. Per the germline V gene, CDR1 is LGHDT and CDR2 is YNNKEL (reference sequence). V was clipped by 0 bases and J by 5 bases, with 10 bases between them. The chain's CDR3 is CASSQDSGSETQYF. The CDR3 bases are TGTGCCAGCAGCCAAGATTCAGGTTCGGAGACCCAGTACTTC.

The gene calls are TRBV18 and TRBJ1-6; possible D gene TRBD1, 6 bases. CDR3 size: 14 residues. Germline CDR1 KGHSH, CDR2 LQKENI. V was cut by 4 bases and J by 5 bases, with 9 bases left in between. CDR3 sequence reads: CASSRDIDNSPLHF. The CDR3 DNA is TGTGCCAGCTCACGGGACATTGATAATTCACCCCTCCACTTT.